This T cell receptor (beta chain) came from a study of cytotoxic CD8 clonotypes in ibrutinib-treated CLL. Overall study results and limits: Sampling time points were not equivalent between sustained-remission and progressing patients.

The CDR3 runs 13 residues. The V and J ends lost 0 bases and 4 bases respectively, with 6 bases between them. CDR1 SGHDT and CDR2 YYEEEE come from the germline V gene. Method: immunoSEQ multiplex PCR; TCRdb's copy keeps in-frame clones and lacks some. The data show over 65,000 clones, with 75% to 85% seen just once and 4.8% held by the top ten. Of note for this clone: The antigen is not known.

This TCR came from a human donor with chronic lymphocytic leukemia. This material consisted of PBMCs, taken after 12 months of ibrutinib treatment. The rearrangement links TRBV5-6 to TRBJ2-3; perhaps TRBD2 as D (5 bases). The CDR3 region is CASSLAGADTQYF. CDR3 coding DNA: TGTGCCAGCAGCTTGGCCGGGGCAGATACGCAGTATTTT.